The present TCR beta chain was sequenced within a study of T cell responses to AZD1222 COVID-19 vaccine. Findings and caveats of the study: After two AZD1222 doses, spike-specific TCR breadth and depth rose versus day 0. Seropositive status at baseline applied to only a handful of AZD1222 recipients. The sample set comprised mostly white British donors with more females, and clonal diversity was possibly underestimated.

For this clone: The antigen remains unidentified.

Generated by immunoSEQ multiplex PCR, the TCRdb table keeps only in-frame clones and is missing some. This sample has some 170,000 clones, with 90% to 95% found just once. The input for sequencing was peripheral blood, taken 28 days after the second AZD1222 dose. The sequence was obtained from an adult who received the AZD1222 COVID-19 vaccine.

DNA for the CDR3: TGTGCCAGCAGCACTACACCGGGCTCGAACACTGAAGCTTTCTTT. This translates into CASSTTPGSNTEAFF. The chain joins TRBV7-9 to TRBJ1-1; D is uncertain. The CDR3 extends over 15 amino acids. The germline gives CDR1 SEHNR, CDR2 FQNEAQ (reference sequence). Trimming removed 5 bases from V and 1 base from J, with 14 bases in between. Full variable domain (missing parts from reference TRBV7-9 and TRBJ1-1): DTGVSQNPRHKITKRGQNVTFRCDPISEHNRLYWYRQTLGQGPEFLTYFQNEAQLEKSRLLSDRFSAERPKGSFSTLEIQRTEQGDSAMYLCASSTTPGSNTEAFFGQGTRLTVV.